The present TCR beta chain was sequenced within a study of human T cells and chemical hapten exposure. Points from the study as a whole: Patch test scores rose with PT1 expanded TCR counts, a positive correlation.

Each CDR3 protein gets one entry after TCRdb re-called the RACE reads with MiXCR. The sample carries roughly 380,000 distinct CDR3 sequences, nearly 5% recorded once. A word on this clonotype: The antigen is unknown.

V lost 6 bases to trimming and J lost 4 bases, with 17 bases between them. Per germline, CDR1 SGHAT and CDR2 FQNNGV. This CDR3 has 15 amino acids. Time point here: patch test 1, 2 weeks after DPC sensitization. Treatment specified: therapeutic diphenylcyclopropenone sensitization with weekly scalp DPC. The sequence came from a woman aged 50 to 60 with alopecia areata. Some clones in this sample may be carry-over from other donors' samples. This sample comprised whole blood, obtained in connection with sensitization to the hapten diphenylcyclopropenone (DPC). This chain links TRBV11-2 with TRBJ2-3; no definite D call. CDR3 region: CASRVTFLLADTQYF. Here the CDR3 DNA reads TGTGCCAGCAGGGTAACCTTCCTTTTAGCAGATACGCAGTATTTT. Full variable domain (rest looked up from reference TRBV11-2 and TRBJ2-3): EAGVAQSPRYKIIEKRQSVAFWCNPISGHATLYWYQQILGQGPKLLIQFQNNGVVDDSQLPKDRFSAERLKGVDSTLKIQPAKLEDSAVYLCASRVTFLLADTQYFGPGTRLTVL.